This T cell receptor beta chain comes out of a study of T cell repertoires in cytomegalovirus infection. Study context: Public TCR beta signatures provided an indication of both CMV infection and a matching HLA type.

Per the germline V gene, CDR1 is MNHNS and CDR2 is SASEGT. The V end was cut by 5 bases, the J end by 5 bases, with 15 bases between. The CDR3 length is 14 residues. One entry per CDR3 protein results from TCRdb running MiXCR on the reads. The sample contains 750,000 to 900,000 distinct CDR3 sequences, almost 30% of which appear only once. Concerning this clonotype itself: As yet, its antigen is unknown.

Study results and limitations: The study found HLA-C-restricted CMV-specific TCR beta clonotypes dominating the ex vivo response. Of the TCR beta families, the public ones yielded a cumulative frequency that identified carriers of CMV plus the relevant HLA.

The gene calls are TRBV6-1 and TRBJ2-5; D is unclear. Material: cultured CD8+ T cells from PBMCs, obtained from culture after CMV antigen stimulation. The TCR was taken from a human donor in good health (CMV status not recorded). Some clones in this sample may be carry-over from other donors' samples. The CDR3 is CASSPRRSRETQYF. CDR3 nucleotides: TGTGCCAGCAGTCCCCGACGTAGCCGCGAGACCCAGTACTTC.